This entry lists 21 T cell receptor beta chains sequenced from one sample in a study of cytomegalovirus exposure and HLA in healthy donors. PCR was performed using 60 Vbeta and 13 Jbeta primers. Profiling relied on immunoSEQ multiplex PCR, and the TCRdb table lists in-frame clones only, not all of them. The data show about 50,000 clones, with 60% to 75% seen just once and around a tenth held by the top ten. Sequences were obtained from PBMCs. These receptors originate from a woman aged 45 to 65 in good health and CMV-seronegative.

The chain combines TRBV6-6 with TRBJ1-1; TRBD1 matches at 9 bases. J was trimmed by 5 bases and V by 5 bases; bases with no gene match: 6. The CDR3 has 14 residues. Germline CDR1 is MNHNY and CDR2 is SVGAGI (reference sequence). In nucleotides, the CDR3 is TGTGCCAGCAGTGGGGGACAGGGAATTACTGAAGCTTTCTTT. It specifies CASSGGQGITEAFF.

The table lists this clone with a few counts. The rearrangement uses TRBV4-2 and TRBJ1-1; D perhaps matches TRBD1 (6 bases). Per germline, CDR1 LGHNA and CDR2 YNFKEQ. Deletions cut 4 bases from V and 2 bases from J, with 17 bases between. The CDR3 extends over 16 amino acids. CDR3 amino acids: CASSRGSGTSNTEAFF. DNA of the CDR3: TGTGCCAGCAGCCGGGGCTCCGGGACAAGTAACACTGAAGCTTTCTTT.

The chain recombines TRBV2 with TRBJ2-7, with 7 bases identical to TRBD1. The CDR3 has 14 residues. Germline CDR1 SNHLY, CDR2 FYNNEI. After removal of 3 bases from V and 3 bases from J, the junction contained 5 bases not matched to a gene. The CDR3, as DNA: TGTGCCAGCAGTGAGTCTGGGACAGTCTACGAGCAGTACTTC. Translated, it gives CASSESGTVYEQYF.

The chain links TRBV19 to TRBJ1-2; possible D gene TRBD1, 5 bases. CDR3 length equals 13 residues. Germline-derived CDR1 and CDR2 are LNHDA and SQIVND (reference sequence). V lost 6 bases and J lost 0, with 8 bases in between. The CDR3 sequence: CASSTGSNYGYTF. In DNA, the CDR3 is TGTGCCAGTAGCACAGGATCTAACTATGGCTACACCTTC.

This sequence joins TRBV7-9 and TRBJ1-6; unclear D gene. V shed 0 bases and J shed 6 bases, with 6 bases lying between them. The CDR3 runs to 14 residues. Looked up from germline, CDR1 is SEHNR and CDR2 is FQNEAQ (reference sequence). CDR3 sequence reads: CASSLAGSNSPLHF. In DNA, the CDR3 is TGTGCCAGCAGCTTAGCGGGCAGTAATTCACCCCTCCACTTT.

The sample holds a few counts of this clone. V gene TRBV7-2 combines with J gene TRBJ1-3; possibly TRBD1 for D (5 bases). Trimming left V 4 bases short and J 2 bases short, with 12 bases between. In germline, CDR1 is SGHTA, CDR2 FQGNSA. The CDR3 sequence is 15 residues long. The CDR3 reads CASSSQGTAGNTIYF. CDR3 in DNA: TGTGCCAGCAGCTCCCAGGGAACGGCTGGAAACACCATATATTTT.

The V call is TRBV2, the J call TRBJ2-3; tentatively, D is TRBD1 (6 bases). The CDR3 is 15 amino acids. From germline, CDR1 is SNHLY and CDR2 FYNNEI. Trimming took off 4 bases at V and 2 bases at J, with 13 bases between the two ends. CDR3 in DNA: TGTGCCAGCAGTGCCGGGACACTATACACAGATACGCAGTATTTT. This translates into CASSAGTLYTDTQYF.

The rearrangement links TRBV7-2 to TRBJ1-5; D is unresolved. V shed 6 bases and J shed 4 bases, with 10 bases lying between them. This CDR3 region has 13 residues. Germline CDR1 and CDR2: SGHTA and FQGNSA. The CDR3 sequence: CASSPRVNQPQHF. Written as DNA, the CDR3 is TGTGCCAGCAGTCCGAGGGTAAATCAGCCCCAGCATTTT.

The rearrangement uses TRBV4-1 and TRBJ2-5; TRBD2 matches at 10 bases. V lost 0 bases to trimming and J lost 2 bases; unmatched junction nucleotides: 9. Per the germline V gene, CDR1 is MGHRA and CDR2 is YSYEKL. CDR3 length: 18 residues. This CDR3 reads CASSQDRGGLASQETQYF. CDR3 nucleotides: TGCGCCAGCAGCCAAGATCGGGGGGGACTAGCGAGTCAAGAGACCCAGTACTTC.

The chain couples TRBV14 to TRBJ2-5, with 9 nucleotides matching TRBD1. The CDR3 has 18 residues. Looked up from germline, CDR1 is SGHDN and CDR2 is FVKESK. V dropped 3 bases and J dropped 1; count of bases not matched to a gene: 12. The CDR3 bases are TGTGCCAGCAGCCACATACAGGGGGCGAGAGGCGGCCAAGAGACCCAGTACTTC. Amino acids: CASSHIQGARGGQETQYF.

This clone was picked up a small number of times. The rearrangement links TRBV15 to TRBJ2-3; D possibly corresponds to TRBD1 (6 bases). CDR3 size: 16 residues. The germline gives CDR1 LNHNV, CDR2 YYDKDF (reference sequence). The V end was cut by 0 bases, the J end by 2 bases, with 12 bases between. CDR3 coding DNA: TGTGCCACCAGCAGAGATGGGGGCGAGGTCACAGATACGCAGTATTTT. It is translated as CATSRDGGEVTDTQYF.

This clone has just a few counts. The rearrangement links TRBV6-6 to TRBJ2-5; 7 positions match TRBD2. The CDR3 contains 14 residues. With 7 bases clipped from V and 3 bases from J, the junction kept 8 bases outside the gene matches. The germline CDR1 and CDR2 sequences are MNHNY and SVGAGI (reference sequence). This CDR3 is CASTPGLTKETQYF. The CDR3 bases are TGTGCCAGCACCCCGGGACTAACTAAAGAGACCCAGTACTTC.

V usage is TRBV2 and J usage is TRBJ1-5; 9 nucleotides match TRBD1. The CDR3 runs to 13 residues. V was pared by 5 bases and J by 7 bases, with 3 bases of the junction left unmatched. Germline V CDR1 and CDR2: SNHLY, FYNNEI. DNA of the CDR3: TGTGCCAGCAGTCTGACAGGGGGACAGCCCCAGCATTTT. It specifies CASSLTGGQPQHF. Variable domain in full (rest from reference TRBV2 and TRBJ1-5): EPEVTQTPSHQVTQMGQEVILRCVPISNHLYFYWYRQILGQKVEFLVSFYNNEISEKSEIFDDQFSVERPDGSNFTLKIRSTKLEDSAMYFCASSLTGGQPQHFGDGTRLSIL.

The chain combines TRBV27 with TRBJ2-3, with a possible D match to TRBD1 (6 bases). The CDR3 extends over 15 amino acids. V was trimmed by 2 bases and J by 2 bases, leaving 11 bases between them. Germline V gene data show CDR1 as MNHEY and CDR2 as SMNVEV (reference sequence). CDR3 amino acids: CASSLAGTNTDTQYF. CDR3 sequence (DNA): TGTGCCAGCAGTTTAGCCGGGACAAACACAGATACGCAGTATTTT.

V gene TRBV7-9 combines with J gene TRBJ2-5; 8 bases map to TRBD1. Trimming cost V 5 bases and J 5 bases; bases outside gene matches: 7. Germline-derived CDR1 and CDR2 are SEHNR and FQNEAQ (reference sequence). This CDR3 is built from 14 residues. The CDR3 spells CASSIGQGRETQYF. CDR3 sequence (DNA): TGTGCCAGCAGCATCGGACAGGGTAGGGAGACCCAGTACTTC.

This chain links TRBV5-5 with TRBJ2-3, with no clear D. V dropped 0 bases and J dropped 2 bases, with 10 bases sitting between them. Germline CDR1 reads SGHKS; CDR2 reads YYEKEE (reference sequence). The CDR3 length is 15 residues. This CDR3 reads CASSLVVLYTDTQYF. The CDR3 coding sequence is TGTGCCAGCAGCTTGGTTGTCCTTTACACAGATACGCAGTATTTT.

V usage is TRBV30 and J usage is TRBJ2-2; possibly TRBD1 for D (6 bases). V was cut by 4 bases and J by 7 bases, with 7 bases left in between. Germline CDR1 is GTSNPN and CDR2 is SVGIG (reference sequence). This CDR3 contains 11 residues. The DNA for the CDR3 is TGTGCCTGGACAGGGGACGGGGAGCTGTTTTTT. This sequence encodes CAWTGDGELFF.

The V and J genes are TRBV19 and TRBJ1-1; D is ambiguous. The CDR3 runs 13 residues. From germline, CDR1 is LNHDA and CDR2 SQIVND (reference sequence). Trimming cost V 7 bases and J 1 base, with 10 bases left between them. The CDR3 DNA is TGTGCCAGTATTTTGCGGGGGAACACTGAAGCTTTCTTT. It yields the protein CASILRGNTEAFF. The variable domain in full, completed from reference TRBV19 and TRBJ1-1, reads DGGITQSPKYLFRKEGQNVTLSCEQNLNHDAMYWYRQDPGQGLRLIYYSQIVNDFQKGDIAEGYSVSREKKESFPLTVTSAQKNPTAFYLCASILRGNTEAFFGQGTRLTVV.

The chain employs TRBV2 and TRBJ2-3, with 12 bases lining up with TRBD1. The CDR3 is 18 amino acids. The V gene end was trimmed by 6 bases and the J gene end by 3 bases; junction bases not matched to a gene: 13. In germline, CDR1 is SNHLY, CDR2 FYNNEI. CDR3 nucleotides: TGTGCCAGCAGACCGAACATGGGACAGGGGGCTGGAACAGATACGCAGTATTTT. Translating it yields CASRPNMGQGAGTDTQYF.

V usage is TRBV7-2 and J usage is TRBJ2-5; maybe TRBD1 (5 bases). V shed 1 base and J shed 1 base, with 7 bases lying between them. Germline CDR1 reads SGHTA; CDR2 reads FQGNSA. The CDR3 is 14 amino acids. CDR3 in DNA: TGTGCCAGCAGCTTAGGGGGCAGCCAAGAGACCCAGTACTTC. Translating gives CASSLGGSQETQYF.

This chain links TRBV15 with TRBJ1-1, with 9 bases matching TRBD1. V lost 8 bases to trimming and J lost 5 bases; unmatched junction nucleotides: 12. CDR1 LNHNV and CDR2 YYDKDF come from the germline V gene (reference sequence). The CDR3 covers 15 residues. The CDR3 spells CATLEPGQGGTEAFF. CDR3 nucleotide sequence: TGTGCCACCCTAGAGCCGGGACAGGGTGGAACTGAAGCTTTCTTT.